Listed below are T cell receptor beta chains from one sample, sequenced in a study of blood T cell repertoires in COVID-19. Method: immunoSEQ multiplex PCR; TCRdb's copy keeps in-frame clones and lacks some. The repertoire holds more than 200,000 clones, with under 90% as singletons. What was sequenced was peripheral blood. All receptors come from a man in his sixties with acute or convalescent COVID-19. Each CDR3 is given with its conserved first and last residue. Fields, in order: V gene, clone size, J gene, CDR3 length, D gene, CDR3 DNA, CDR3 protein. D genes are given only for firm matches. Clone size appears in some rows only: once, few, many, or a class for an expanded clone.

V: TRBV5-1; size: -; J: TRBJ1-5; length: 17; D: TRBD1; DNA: TGCGCCAGCACTATAGACCCCAGGACAGGGAGCAATCAGCCCCAGCATTTT; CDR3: CASTIDPRTGSNQPQHF
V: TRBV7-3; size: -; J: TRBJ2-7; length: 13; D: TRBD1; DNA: TGTGCCAGCAGCACGACAGGGAACCACGAGCAGTACTTC; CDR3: CASSTTGNHEQYF
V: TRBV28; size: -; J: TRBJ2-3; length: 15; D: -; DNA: TGTGCCAGCAGTATGGGGGCACCTACCACAGATACGCAGTATTTT; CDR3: CASSMGAPTTDTQYF
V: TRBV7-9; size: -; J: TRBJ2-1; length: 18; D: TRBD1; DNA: TGTGCCAGCAGCTTACCGAGGACAGGGGGAAGCTCCTACAATGAGCAGTTCTTC; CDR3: CASSLPRTGGSSYNEQFF
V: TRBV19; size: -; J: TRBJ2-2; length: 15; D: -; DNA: TGTGCCAGTAGTACCCACGGGGGAATCCTCGGGGAGCTGTTTTTT; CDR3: CASSTHGGILGELFF
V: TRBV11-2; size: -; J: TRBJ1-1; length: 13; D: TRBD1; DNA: TGTGCCAGCAGCTACAGGGGGGGCACTGAAGCTTTCTTT; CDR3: CASSYRGGTEAFF
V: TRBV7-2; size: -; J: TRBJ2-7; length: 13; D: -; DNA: TGTGCCAGCAGCTCAGGGGGGTCCTACGAGCAGTACTTC; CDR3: CASSSGGSYEQYF
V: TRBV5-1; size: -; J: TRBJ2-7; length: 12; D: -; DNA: TGCGCCAGCAGCTCTAATCAGGGCGAGCAGTACTTC; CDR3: CASSSNQGEQYF
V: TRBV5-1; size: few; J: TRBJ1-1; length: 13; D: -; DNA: TGCGCCAGCAGCGGGGCACTGAACACTGAAGCTTTCTTT; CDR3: CASSGALNTEAFF
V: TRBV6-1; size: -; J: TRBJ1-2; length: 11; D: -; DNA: TGTGCCAGCAGCCGTAACTATGGCTACACCTTC; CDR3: CASSRNYGYTF
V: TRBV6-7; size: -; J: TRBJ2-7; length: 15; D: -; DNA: TGTGCCAGCAACCACCCAGACAGGACGTTTCGCGAGCAGTACTTC; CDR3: CASNHPDRTFREQYF
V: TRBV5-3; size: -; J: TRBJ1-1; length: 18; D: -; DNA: TGTGCCAGAAGCTTGGGGGTGGCGAGTCCCGCCCTGAGGACTGAAGCTTTCTTT; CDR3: CARSLGVASPALRTEAFF
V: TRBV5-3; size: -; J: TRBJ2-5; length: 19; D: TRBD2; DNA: TGTGCCAGAAGCCCGTGGTCGGGCGGGGGGACCGAGTACCAAGAGACCCAGTACTTC; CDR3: CARSPWSGGGTEYQETQYF
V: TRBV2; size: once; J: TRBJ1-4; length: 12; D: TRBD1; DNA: TGTGCCAGCGGGACAGACAATGAAAAACTGTTTTTT; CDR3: CASGTDNEKLFF
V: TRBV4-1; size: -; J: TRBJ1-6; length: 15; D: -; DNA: TGCGCCAGCAGCCAAGATAGCCAGGGGAATTCACCCCTCCACTTT; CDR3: CASSQDSQGNSPLHF
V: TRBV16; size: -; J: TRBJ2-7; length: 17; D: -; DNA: TGTGCCAGCAGCCAATCGAATAGGGGCCTAGGGCGCCACGAGCAGTACTTC; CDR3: CASSQSNRGLGRHEQYF
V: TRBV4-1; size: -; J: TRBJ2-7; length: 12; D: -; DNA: TGCGCCAGCAGCCAAATATCCGGGTCCCTGTACTTC; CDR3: CASSQISGSLYF
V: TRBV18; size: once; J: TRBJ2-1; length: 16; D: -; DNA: TGTGCCAGCTCACCACCGGCGGCCAGCTCCTACAATGAGCAGTTCTTC; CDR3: CASSPPAASSYNEQFF
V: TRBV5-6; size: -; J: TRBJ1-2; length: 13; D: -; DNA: TGTGCCAGCAGCCTAACGCCGGTCCATGGCTACACCTTC; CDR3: CASSLTPVHGYTF
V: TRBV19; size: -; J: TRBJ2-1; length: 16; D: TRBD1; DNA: TGTGCCAGTAGTATAGTACCGGACAGGGCCACCGGTGAGCAGTTCTTC; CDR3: CASSIVPDRATGEQFF
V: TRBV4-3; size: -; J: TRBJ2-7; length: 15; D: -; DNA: TGCGCCAGCAGCCAAGATGGTCAGGGGCTCTACGAGCAGTACTTC; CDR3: CASSQDGQGLYEQYF
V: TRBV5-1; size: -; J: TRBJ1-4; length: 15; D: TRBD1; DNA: TGCGCCAGCAGCTTGCAACGGACAGGGGGTGAAAAACTGTTTTTT; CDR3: CASSLQRTGGEKLFF
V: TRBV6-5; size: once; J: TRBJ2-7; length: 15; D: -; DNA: TGTGCCAGCAGTTACTCGACTCCGGTTGCCTACGAGCAGTACTTC; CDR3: CASSYSTPVAYEQYF
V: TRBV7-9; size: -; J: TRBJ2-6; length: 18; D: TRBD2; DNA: TGTGCCAGCCCTCCCCTCAGCGGGAGGCCCTCTGGGGCCAACGTCCTGACTTTC; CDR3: CASPPLSGRPSGANVLTF
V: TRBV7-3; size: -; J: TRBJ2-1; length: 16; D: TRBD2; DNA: TGTGCCAGCAGCCCGCTGAGAGCGGGATCTAGGGGTGAGCAGTTCTTC; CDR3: CASSPLRAGSRGEQFF
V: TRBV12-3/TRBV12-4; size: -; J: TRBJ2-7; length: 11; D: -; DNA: TGTGCCAGCAGTAATACCCGGGTCCCCTCCTTC; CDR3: CASSNTRVPSF
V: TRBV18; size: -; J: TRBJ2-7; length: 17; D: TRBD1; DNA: TGTGCCAGCTCACCGGGACTCCTTACAGGGGGCGCGTCCGAGCAGTACTTC; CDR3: CASSPGLLTGGASEQYF
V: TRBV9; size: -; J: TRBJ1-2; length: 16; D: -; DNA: TGTGCCAGCAGCGTAGCGAGGGATCGGGGTAACTATGGCTACACCTTC; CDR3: CASSVARDRGNYGYTF
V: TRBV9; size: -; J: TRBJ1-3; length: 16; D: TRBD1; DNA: TGTGCCAGCAGCGTAAAAGCGACAGGGTGGGGAAACACCATATATTTT; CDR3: CASSVKATGWGNTIYF
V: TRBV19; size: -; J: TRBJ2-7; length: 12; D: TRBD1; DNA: TGTGCCAGTAACGGACAGGTATACGAGCAGTACTTC; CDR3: CASNGQVYEQYF
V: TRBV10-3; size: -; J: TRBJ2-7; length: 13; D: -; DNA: TGTGCCATCAGTCACGGGAGCCCCTACGAGCAGTACTTC; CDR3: CAISHGSPYEQYF
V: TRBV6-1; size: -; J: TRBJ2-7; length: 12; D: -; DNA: TGTGCCAGCAGTGAGCGCGGGAACGAGCAGTACTTC; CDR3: CASSERGNEQYF
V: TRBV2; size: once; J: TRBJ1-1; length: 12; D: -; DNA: TGTGCCAGCCGTCGGGTGAACACTGAAGCTTTCTTT; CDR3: CASRRVNTEAFF
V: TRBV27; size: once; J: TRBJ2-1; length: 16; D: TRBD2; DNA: TGTGCCAGCAGTCCGGTAGCGGGGGGGCGCTACAATGAGCAGTTCTTC; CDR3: CASSPVAGGRYNEQFF
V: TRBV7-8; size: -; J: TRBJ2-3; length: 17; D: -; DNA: TGTGCCAGCAGCCCCGAACAACAGGGATCCTTGCCAGATACGCAGTATTTT; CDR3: CASSPEQQGSLPDTQYF
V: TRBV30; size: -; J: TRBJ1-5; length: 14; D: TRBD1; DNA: TGTGCCTGGAGTGTAATGACAGGGGGCACGCCCCAGCATTTT; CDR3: CAWSVMTGGTPQHF
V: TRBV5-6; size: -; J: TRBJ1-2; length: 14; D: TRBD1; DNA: TGTGCCAGCAGAGGGACAGCCGTTCCATATGGCTACACCTTC; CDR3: CASRGTAVPYGYTF
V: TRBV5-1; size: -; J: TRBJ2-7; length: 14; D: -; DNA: TGCGCCAGCAGCTTGGACAGGGACTCCTACGAGCAGTACTTC; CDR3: CASSLDRDSYEQYF